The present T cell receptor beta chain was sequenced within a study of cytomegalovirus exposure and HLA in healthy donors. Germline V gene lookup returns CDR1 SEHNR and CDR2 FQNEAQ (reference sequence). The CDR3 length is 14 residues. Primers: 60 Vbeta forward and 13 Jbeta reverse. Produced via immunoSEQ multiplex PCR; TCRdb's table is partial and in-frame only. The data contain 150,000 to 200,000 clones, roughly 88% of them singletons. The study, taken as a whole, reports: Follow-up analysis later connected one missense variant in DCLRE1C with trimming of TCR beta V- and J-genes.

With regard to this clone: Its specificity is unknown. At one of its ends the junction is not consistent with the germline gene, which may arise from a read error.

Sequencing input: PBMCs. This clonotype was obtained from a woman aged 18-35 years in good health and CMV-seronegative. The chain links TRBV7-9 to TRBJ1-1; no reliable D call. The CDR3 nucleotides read TGTTCCAGCAGCTTATTGGGAGGTGAGACTGAAGCTTTCTTT. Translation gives CSSSLLGGETEAFF.